This TCR beta chain is from a study of cytomegalovirus exposure and HLA in healthy donors (dated by TCRdb to between 2016 and 2019). Context from the whole study: An earlier analysis of under 600 of the donors reported 276 Gb of sequence data and some 100 million unique TCR beta sequences from approximately 180 million T cells. An early release that covered some 640 HLA-typed donors contained around 300 gigabases of sequencing data and roughly 84 million unique TCR sequences. Of the roughly 420 genotyped donors, 80% to 90% were placed in the genetic ancestry cluster associated with self-reported Caucasian donors. The study was designed to test whether signatures of past pathogen exposure could be identified by cataloging public T cell receptors. The study profiled the T cell repertoires of under 700 subjects by immunosequencing and related them to cytomegalovirus serostatus. In addition to the first cohort of about 650 subjects, a separate validation cohort of under 150 different subjects was used. High-throughput TCR immunosequencing, statistical association of individual TCRs with disease status, and machine learning were combined to predict cytomegalovirus infection status. To study patterns of TCR occurrence, a later analysis re-analyzed previously published TCR beta repertoires from several hundred donors and added high-resolution HLA genotyping. The later analysis used no new phenotypic data to find candidate immune exposures, relying instead on TCR beta sequences and their occurrence across donors. An earlier analysis of some 500 of the donors applied high-throughput TCR beta sequencing to assess whether each TCR beta V gene segment acted as functional or pseudogenic. Donor age, sex, ethnicity and CMV serostatus were collected together with the repertoire data. A later genetic analysis used genome-wide SNP genotypes for about 60% of the 666 donors, treating that subset as a discovery cohort. Every repertoire in the discovery cohort had been generated on one and the same sequencing platform. Both class I and class II loci were covered by HLA typing, at four-digit resolution. The number of donors typed differed by locus, with about 629-640 for A, B, C, DRB1 and DQB1, around 520 for DQA1, approximately 580 for DPA1, and under 490 for DPB1. Roughly five DR-DQ haplotypes were handled as single units for association and clustering, since linkage in the cohort was strong. Across 398 genotyped donors of the cohort, an average of roughly 250,000 unique TCR beta nucleotide sequences per donor were sequenced, and 15% to 20% of those sequences were non-productive.

Libraries were constructed by the immunoSEQ multiplex PCR assay. A mixture of 60 forward primers for TCR Vbeta segments and 13 reverse primers for TCR Jbeta segments was used in the multiplex PCR. The CDR3 region of rearranged TCR beta genes was amplified from genomic DNA by a multiplex PCR assay. Amplified TCR beta libraries were sequenced as 87-base-pair reads on the Illumina HiSeq System. In the authors' own workflow: A later analysis tallied 75 million to 95 million unique TCR beta chains across the 610 or so repertoires, and around 9.9 million of those chains were shared by two or more donors. A nearest-neighbor algorithm error-corrected the raw reads and collapsed the reads into unique sequences, merging closely related sequences to remove PCR and sequencing errors. To assign V, D and J gene segments, CDR3 sequences were aligned to IMGT reference sequences. For a sequence to be retained, a match of at least six nucleotides to both a V gene segment and a J gene segment was required. Rearrangements were classified as productive when the CDR3 lacked stop codons and remained in frame with V and J, and all other rearrangements were classified as non-productive. CDR3 was defined according to IMGT convention as the region running from the second conserved V-encoded cysteine to the conserved J-encoded phenylalanine. In an earlier analysis of more than 550 of the donors, sequences lacking an unambiguous match to a single V gene segment were excluded. In an earlier analysis of approximately 500 of the donors, a V segment was called functional when productive rearrangements were above 56.7%, and segregating when the standard deviation between donors exceeded 5%. To diagnose cytomegalovirus status from the catalog of TCR beta chain sequences, a statistical classification framework was built. In a later analysis, TCR nucleotide sequences were compared against IMGT/GENE-DB human TR gene sequences so that V and J genes could be assigned. In a later analysis, CDR3 sequences and most-parsimonious VDJ recombination scenarios were assigned using the TCRdist pipeline. In a later analysis, each TCR beta chain was defined by its CDR3 amino acid sequence together with its V-gene family, and reads lacking a unique V-gene family were excluded. As a way to deal with suspected cross-contamination and a sequencing artifact, a later analysis dropped nearly 600 nucleotide sequences that were highly shared and had low generation probability. A later analysis calculated a clonal expansion index for each public chain from normalized within-repertoire ranks of inferred template counts. In a later analysis, generation probabilities were computed using a VDJ recombination model fitted to out-of-frame rearrangements, and the results were checked against IGoR. In a later analysis, TCR-TCR, TCR-HLA and TCR-CMV co-occurrence was scored with hypergeometric tests, and a repertoire-size bias correction was applied to TCR pairs. To estimate false discovery rates, a later analysis permuted the HLA or CMV assignments 20 times. A later analysis grouped co-occurring TCRs with DBSCAN, adding TCRdist sequence similarity when clustering within HLA-allele-positive subsets. For co-occurrence clustering, repertoires with fewer than 30,000 or more than 120,000 public chains were excluded, along with roughly five repertoires with anomalous nucleotide sharing. Held by TCRdb, this immuneACCESS table contains in-frame sequences only and omits some clones. Under half of the omission traces to an unresolved V gene where checked; the cause of the rest is unknown. The V and J calls and clone size are taken from that table; D and trimming were inferred from the DNA. This sample is represented by some 99,000 clones; approximately 76% of them were singletons. Of the sample, 7% to 9% falls within the top ten clones.

With respect to this clone: Its antigen is not yet known. Base quality data are lacking; no much larger clone is found one base away.

The cohort consisted of 650 to 700 healthy bone marrow donors. At the time of sampling, every cohort member was nominally healthy, though immune exposures that went unrecorded were likely present. The donor was CMV seropositive and was included in the group of about 290 seropositive cohort members. A peripheral blood sample was provided by each donor, and peripheral blood mononuclear cells were used for TCR beta sequencing. Genomic DNA extraction from the blood cell samples was performed with the Qiagen DNeasy Blood Extraction Kit. Results the study describes overall, beyond this receptor: The authors suggested that the approach could potentially be generalized to other disease states and immunological phenotypes. In a later analysis, several top co-occurrence clusters were reported to appear linked to parvovirus B19, influenza, CMV and Epstein-Barr virus. In the study, some 160 TCR beta chains were listed as associated with cytomegalovirus. According to a later analysis, most CMV-associated TCR beta chains appeared to be HLA-restricted, and the HLA associations seemed to be driven largely by CMV exposure. Correlated functional status among segregating V segments might reflect linkage disequilibrium, but an unknown experimental factor could not be ruled out. Because HLA typing was missing for some donors at each locus, association tests included only the typed subset. According to a later genetic analysis, donors in an Asian-associated ancestry cluster had fewer N-insertions in productive TCRs than the roughly 670-donor mean. In both the original and validation cohorts, the classifier was reported to diagnose cytomegalovirus status with high specificity and sensitivity. A further reported finding was that TCR beta sequences accurately predicted the HLA-A and HLA-B alleles for most subjects in the first cohort. A later genetic analysis associated a missense DCLRE1C variant with V-gene and J-gene trimming of TCR beta chains, and an independent cohort replicated the association. In an earlier analysis of some 500 of the donors, most TCR beta V segments appeared in productive rearrangements about 87% or about 30% of the time, broadly matching IMGT annotations. Only TCR beta chains were sequenced in this cohort, and the absence of alpha or paired-chain data limited detectable features. In a later analysis, HLA-associated TCR beta chains showed more clonal expansion and lower generation probabilities than non-associated chains that were equally common. The earlier analysis of a few hundred of the donors excluded about 16 rarely observed V segments, including chromosome 9 orphons, because counts were too low. Most TCR sequences were seen in very few donors, while some public TCRs were found in many individuals. According to a later analysis, TCR association rates differed among HLA loci, with DRB1 alleles showing the most associated TCRs and HLA-C alleles showing the fewest. The only immune exposure information available for the cohort was CMV serostatus. A few of the identified cytomegalovirus-associated TCR beta chains were confirmed in vitro to be specific for cytomegalovirus antigens. A later analysis associated roughly 17,000 TCR beta sequences with specific HLA alleles at a false discovery rate of 0.05. When HLA alleles, especially DR and DQ, strongly co-occurred, TCR associations were difficult to assign to individual alleles. A cluster of highly shared sequence variants was judged likely to represent a technical artifact of the sequencing pipeline. Roughly uniform sequencing depth across donors was assumed in presence/absence analyses, although this assumption may not hold.

This receptor was taken from a woman in her forties or fifties in good health and CMV-seropositive. The sequencing input was PBMCs.

Here the CDR3 is given as CASSSDRENGYTF. The sequence in DNA is TGTGCCAGTAGTTCGGACAGGGAAAATGGCTACACCTTC. The chain employs TRBV19 and TRBJ1-2, and TRBD1 aligns with 8 junction nucleotides. From the germline V gene (reference sequence), CDR1 is LNHDA and CDR2 is SQIVND. The CDR3 has 13 amino acids, counting the end cysteine and phenylalanine. The sequence is cut down to CDR3 DNA, 39 bases in frame from base 1. V loses 5 bases at its end and J loses 6 bases; junction bases beyond the gene matches: 5.